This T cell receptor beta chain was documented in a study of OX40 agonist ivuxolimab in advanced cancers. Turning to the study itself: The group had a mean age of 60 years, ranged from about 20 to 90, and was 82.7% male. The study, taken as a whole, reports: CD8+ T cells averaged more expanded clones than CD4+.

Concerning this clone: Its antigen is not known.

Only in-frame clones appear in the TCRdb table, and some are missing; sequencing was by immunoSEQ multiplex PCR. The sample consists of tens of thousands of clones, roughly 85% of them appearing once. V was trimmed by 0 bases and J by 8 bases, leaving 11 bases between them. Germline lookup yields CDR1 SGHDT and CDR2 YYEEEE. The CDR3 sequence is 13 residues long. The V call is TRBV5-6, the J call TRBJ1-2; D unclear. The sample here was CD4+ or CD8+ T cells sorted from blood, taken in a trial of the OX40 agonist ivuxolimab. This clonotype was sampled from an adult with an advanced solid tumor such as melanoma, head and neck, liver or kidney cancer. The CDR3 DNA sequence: TGTGCCAGCAGCTTGGATGGGCCGTCAGGCTACACCTTC. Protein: CASSLDGPSGYTF.